The rows below give T cell receptor beta chains drawn from one sample of a study of CD8 T cells in Susac syndrome. TCRdb fed the immunoSEQ multiplex PCR reads into MiXCR, producing one record per CDR3 protein. Among some 170,000 distinct CDR3 sequences listed, about 93% were seen once. Sequencing was done on a sample of CD4+ T cells from PBMCs. The receptors stem from a human donor with Susac syndrome. Both conserved end residues are part of each CDR3. Fields, in order: D gene, V gene, clone size, J gene, CDR3 protein, CDR3 DNA. The D gene is left open where the match is weak. Only part of the rows carry a size: once, few, many, or a class if the clone is expanded.

-	TRBV3-1	-	TRBJ1-1	CASSPNRPNTEAFF	TGTGCCAGCAGCCCCAATCGACCGAACACTGAAGCTTTCTTT
TRBD1	TRBV20-1	-	TRBJ2-5	CSASLGTDQGTQYF	TGCAGTGCTAGTTTAGGGACAGATCAAGGGACCCAGTACTTC
TRBD1	TRBV9	-	TRBJ1-6	CASSGGTGAESPLHF	TGTGCCAGCAGCGGAGGGACAGGGGCTGAGTCACCCCTCCACTTT
TRBD2	TRBV13	-	TRBJ2-3	CASSWTSGSTDTQYF	TGTGCCAGCAGCTGGACTAGCGGGAGCACAGATACGCAGTATTTT
-	TRBV20-1	-	TRBJ2-6	CSAYTTPEPSGANVLTF	TGCAGTGCTTATACGACACCTGAACCCTCTGGGGCCAACGTCCTGACTTTC
TRBD1	TRBV28	once	TRBJ1-1	CASSFRQGRSNTEAFF	TGTGCCAGCAGTTTCCGACAGGGGCGCTCGAACACTGAAGCTTTCTTT
-	TRBV3-1	-	TRBJ2-2	CASSLGHIANTGELFF	TGTGCCAGCAGCCTGGGCCATATCGCGAACACCGGGGAGCTGTTTTTT
-	TRBV30	-	TRBJ1-1	CAWSYDRKNTEAFF	TGTGCCTGGAGTTATGACAGGAAGAACACTGAAGCTTTCTTT
TRBD1	TRBV28	-	TRBJ1-2	CASSLRDRLRDTF	TGTGCCAGCAGTTTAAGGGACAGGTTGAGGGACACCTTC
TRBD1	TRBV28	-	TRBJ2-7	CASGTGYEQYF	TGTGCCAGCGGGACAGGCTACGAGCAGTACTTC
-	TRBV18	-	TRBJ2-3	CASSPRGTSSTDTQYF	TGTGCCAGCTCACCCCGGGGGACCTCCAGCACAGATACGCAGTATTTT
-	TRBV5-1	-	TRBJ2-5	CASSFYETQYF	TGCGCCAGCAGCTTTTATGAGACCCAGTACTTC
-	TRBV20-1	-	TRBJ2-5	CSADRTGQETQYF	TGCAGTGCTGACCGGACGGGCCAAGAGACCCAGTACTTC
TRBD2	TRBV4-2	once	TRBJ2-1	CASSQRGRAGNEQFF	TGTGCCAGCAGCCAACGCGGGAGGGCCGGCAATGAGCAGTTCTTC
-	TRBV30	-	TRBJ1-2	CAWSVGGSQGYTF	TGTGCCTGGAGTGTAGGCGGTAGCCAGGGCTACACCTTC
-	TRBV12-2	-	TRBJ1-1	CASRFETGGLNTEAFF	TGTGCAAGTCGCTTCGAGACAGGGGGATTGAACACTGAAGCTTTCTTT
-	TRBV20-1	-	TRBJ1-5	CSARRTGDQPQHF	TGCAGTGCTAGAAGGACTGGGGATCAGCCCCAGCATTTT
-	TRBV13	-	TRBJ2-5	CASSSFASQETQYF	TGTGCCAGCAGCTCCTTTGCTAGCCAAGAGACCCAGTACTTC
TRBD2	TRBV3-1	-	TRBJ2-1	CASSQTGLAGANEQFF	TGTGCCAGCAGCCAAACGGGACTAGCGGGAGCGAATGAGCAGTTCTTC
TRBD1	TRBV20-1	-	TRBJ1-2	CSAYDREDGYTF	TGCAGTGCTTACGACAGGGAGGATGGCTACACCTTC
-	TRBV19	-	TRBJ1-3	CASSALGTLSSGNTIYF	TGTGCCAGTAGTGCGTTGGGGACACTCAGCTCTGGAAACACCATATATTTT
-	TRBV3-1	-	TRBJ1-1	CASSQTANTEAFF	TGTGCCAGCAGCCAGACAGCGAACACTGAAGCTTTCTTT
-	TRBV9	once	TRBJ1-1	CASSTTAATLVTEAFF	TGTGCCAGCAGTACCACGGCCGCAACCCTGGTGACTGAAGCTTTCTTT